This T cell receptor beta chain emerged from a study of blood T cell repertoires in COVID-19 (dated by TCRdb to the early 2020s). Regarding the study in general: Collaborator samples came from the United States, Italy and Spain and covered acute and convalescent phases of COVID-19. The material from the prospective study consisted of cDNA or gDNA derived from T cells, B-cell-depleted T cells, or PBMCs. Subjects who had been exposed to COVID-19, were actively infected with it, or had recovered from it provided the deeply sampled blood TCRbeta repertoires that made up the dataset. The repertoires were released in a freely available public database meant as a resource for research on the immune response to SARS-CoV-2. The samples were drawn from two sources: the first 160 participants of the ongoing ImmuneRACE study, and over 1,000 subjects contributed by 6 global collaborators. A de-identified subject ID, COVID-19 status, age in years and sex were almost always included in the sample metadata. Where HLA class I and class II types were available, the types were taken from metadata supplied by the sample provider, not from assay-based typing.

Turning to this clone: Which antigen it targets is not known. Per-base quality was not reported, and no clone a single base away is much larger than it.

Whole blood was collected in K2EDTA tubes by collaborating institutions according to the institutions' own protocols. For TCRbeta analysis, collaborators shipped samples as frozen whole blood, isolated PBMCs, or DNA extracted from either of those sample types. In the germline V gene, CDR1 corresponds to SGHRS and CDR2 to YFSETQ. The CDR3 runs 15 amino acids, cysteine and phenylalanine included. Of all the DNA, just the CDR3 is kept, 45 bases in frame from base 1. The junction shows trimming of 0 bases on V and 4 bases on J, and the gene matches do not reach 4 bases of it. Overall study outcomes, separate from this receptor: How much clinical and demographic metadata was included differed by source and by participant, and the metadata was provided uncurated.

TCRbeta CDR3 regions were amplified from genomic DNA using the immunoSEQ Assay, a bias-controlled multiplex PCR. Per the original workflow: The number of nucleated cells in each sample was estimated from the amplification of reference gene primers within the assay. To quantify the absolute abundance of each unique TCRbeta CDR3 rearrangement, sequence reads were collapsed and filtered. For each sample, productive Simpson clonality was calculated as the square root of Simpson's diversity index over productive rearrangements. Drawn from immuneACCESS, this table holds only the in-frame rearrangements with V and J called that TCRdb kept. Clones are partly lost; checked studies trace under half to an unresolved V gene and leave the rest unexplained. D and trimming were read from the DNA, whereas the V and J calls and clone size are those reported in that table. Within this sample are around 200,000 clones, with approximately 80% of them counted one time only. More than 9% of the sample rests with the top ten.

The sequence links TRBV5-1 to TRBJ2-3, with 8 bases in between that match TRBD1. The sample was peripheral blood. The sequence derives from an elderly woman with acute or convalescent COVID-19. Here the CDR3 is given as CASSLVMGQADTQYF. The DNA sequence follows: TGCGCCAGCAGCTTGGTGATGGGACAGGCAGATACGCAGTATTTT.